The source of this TCR beta chain is a study of cytomegalovirus exposure and HLA in healthy donors. Study results and limitations: A missense DCLRE1C variant was associated with V- and J-gene trimming of TCR beta chains in a later analysis, and an independent cohort replicated the association.

As concerns this clone: What it binds is unknown.

With 60 Vbeta and 13 Jbeta primers, the PCR was carried out. Repertoires were generated with immunoSEQ multiplex PCR, while TCRdb's copy carries only in-frame clones and drops some. The profile shows over 70,000 clones, 70% of them singletons. Looked up from germline, CDR1 is SGHNT and CDR2 is YYREEE (reference sequence). CDR3 length: 14 residues. Trimming stripped 2 bases from V and 0 bases from J, with 9 bases between. V usage is TRBV5-4 and J usage is TRBJ2-7, with D maybe TRBD1 (5 bases). The specimen was PBMCs. The source is a woman aged 45 to 65 in good health and CMV-seropositive. The CDR3 spells CASSFQGHSYEQYF. The CDR3 DNA sequence: TGTGCCAGCAGCTTCCAGGGCCACTCCTACGAGCAGTACTTC.